This T cell receptor (beta chain) appears in the sequencing data of a study of neurological immune-mediated disorders. This clonotype was picked up many times. Its antigen is unidentified. The time point: longitudinal time-point 2. For the unsorted libraries, 2 million PBMCs stored at -80 C served as input. The CDR3 has 11 residues. The V gene's germline CDR1 is MNHNS and CDR2 SASEGT. The cDNA was synthesized by means of template-switch 5'RACE, which was carried out with 10-nucleotide random UMIs. Using its own MiXCR run on the 5' RACE reads, TCRdb lists one record per CDR3 protein. The sample has some 87,000 distinct CDR3 sequences; roughly an eighth are singletons. Whole-study findings and limits: Sharing of CDR3 amino acid sequences among expanded clones across subjects was absent, suggesting private repertoires in all groups.

The sequence was collected from a female donor with HTLV-1-associated myelopathy (HAM/TSP). The sequenced material came from PBMCs. The chain uses TRBV6-1 and TRBJ2-7; D not certain. This CDR3 is CVRRNDTEQYF. Written as DNA, the CDR3 is TGTGTACGACGGAACGATACCGAGCAGTACTTC.